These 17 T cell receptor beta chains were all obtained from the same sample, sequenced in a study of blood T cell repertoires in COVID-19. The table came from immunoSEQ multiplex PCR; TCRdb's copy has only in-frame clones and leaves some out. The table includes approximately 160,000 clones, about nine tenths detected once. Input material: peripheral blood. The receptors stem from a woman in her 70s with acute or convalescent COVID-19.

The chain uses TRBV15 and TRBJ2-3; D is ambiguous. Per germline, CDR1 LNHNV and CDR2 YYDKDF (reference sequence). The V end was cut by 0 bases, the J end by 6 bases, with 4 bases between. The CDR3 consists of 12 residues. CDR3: CATSRDIDTQYF. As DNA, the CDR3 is TGTGCCACCAGCAGAGATATTGATACGCAGTATTTT.

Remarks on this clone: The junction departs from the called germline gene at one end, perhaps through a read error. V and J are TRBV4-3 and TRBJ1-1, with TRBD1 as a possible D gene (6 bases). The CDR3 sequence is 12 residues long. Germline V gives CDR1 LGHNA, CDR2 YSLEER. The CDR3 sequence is CASSQDDRPETF. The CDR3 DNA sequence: TGCGCCAGCAGCCAGGACGACAGGCCCGAAACCTTT.

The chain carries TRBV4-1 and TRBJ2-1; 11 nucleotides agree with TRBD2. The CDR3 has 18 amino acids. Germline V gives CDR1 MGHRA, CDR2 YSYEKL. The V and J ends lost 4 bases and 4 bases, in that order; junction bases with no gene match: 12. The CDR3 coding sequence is TGCGCCAGCAGCCGCCCGGAGGCCACTAGCGGGGGTTACAATGAGCAGTTCTTC. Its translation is CASSRPEATSGGYNEQFF.

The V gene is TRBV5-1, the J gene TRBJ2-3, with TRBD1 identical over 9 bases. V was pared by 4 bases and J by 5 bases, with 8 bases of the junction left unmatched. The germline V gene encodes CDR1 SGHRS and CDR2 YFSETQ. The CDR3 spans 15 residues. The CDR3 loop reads CASSSGTGIVDTQYF. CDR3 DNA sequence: TGCGCCAGCAGCAGCGGGACAGGGATAGTAGATACGCAGTATTTT.

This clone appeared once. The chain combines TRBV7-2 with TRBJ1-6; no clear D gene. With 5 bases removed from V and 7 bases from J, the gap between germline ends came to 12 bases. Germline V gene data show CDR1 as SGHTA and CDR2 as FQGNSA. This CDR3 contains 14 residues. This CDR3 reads CASSPDSGNSPLHF. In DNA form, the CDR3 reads TGTGCCAGCAGCCCCGACTCTGGGAATTCACCCCTCCACTTT.

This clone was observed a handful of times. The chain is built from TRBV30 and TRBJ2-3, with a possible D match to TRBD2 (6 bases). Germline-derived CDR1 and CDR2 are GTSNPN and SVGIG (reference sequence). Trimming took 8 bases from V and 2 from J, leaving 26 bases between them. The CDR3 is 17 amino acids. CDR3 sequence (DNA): TGTGCCAGCTCCCCTCGGAGGGGCCAGTCGAACACAGATACGCAGTATTTT. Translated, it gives CASSPRRGQSNTDTQYF. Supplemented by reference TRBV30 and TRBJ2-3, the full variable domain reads SQTIHQWPATLVQPVGSPLSLECTVEGTSNPNLYWYRQAAGRGLQLLFYSVGIGQISSEVPQNLSASRPQDRQFILSSKKLLLSDSGFYLCASSPRRGQSNTDTQYFGPGTRLTVL.

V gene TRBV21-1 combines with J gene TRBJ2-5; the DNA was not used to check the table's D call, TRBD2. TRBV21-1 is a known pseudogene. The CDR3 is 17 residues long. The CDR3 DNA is TGTGCCAGCAGCAAATGGTCGCGAGCGGGGCTTTTGGAGACCCAGTACTTC. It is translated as CASSKWSRAGLLETQYF.

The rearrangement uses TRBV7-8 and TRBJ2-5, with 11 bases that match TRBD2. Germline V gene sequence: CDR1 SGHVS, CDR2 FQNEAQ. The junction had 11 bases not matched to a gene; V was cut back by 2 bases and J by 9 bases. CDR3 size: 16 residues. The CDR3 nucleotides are TGTGCCAGCAGCTTACAACTAGCGGGGGCGTCGGGGGCCCAGTACTTC. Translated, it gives CASSLQLAGASGAQYF.

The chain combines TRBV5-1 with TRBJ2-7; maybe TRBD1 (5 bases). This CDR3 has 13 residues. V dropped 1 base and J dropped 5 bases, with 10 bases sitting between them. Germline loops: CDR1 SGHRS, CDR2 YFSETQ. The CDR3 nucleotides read TGCGCCAGCAGCTTGACAGGACAAAACGAGCAGTACTTC. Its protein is CASSLTGQNEQYF.

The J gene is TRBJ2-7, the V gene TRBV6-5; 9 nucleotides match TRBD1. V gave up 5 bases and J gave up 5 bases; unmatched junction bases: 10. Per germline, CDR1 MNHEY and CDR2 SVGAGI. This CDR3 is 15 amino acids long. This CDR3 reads CASSNTQGAQDEQYF. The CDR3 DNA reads TGTGCCAGCAGTAACACACAGGGGGCTCAGGACGAGCAGTACTTC.

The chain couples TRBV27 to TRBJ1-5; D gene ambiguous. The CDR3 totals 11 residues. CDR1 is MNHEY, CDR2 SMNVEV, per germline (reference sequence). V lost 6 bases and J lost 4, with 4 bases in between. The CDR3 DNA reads TGTGCCAGCAGCCGGAATCAGCCCCAGCATTTT. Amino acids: CASSRNQPQHF.

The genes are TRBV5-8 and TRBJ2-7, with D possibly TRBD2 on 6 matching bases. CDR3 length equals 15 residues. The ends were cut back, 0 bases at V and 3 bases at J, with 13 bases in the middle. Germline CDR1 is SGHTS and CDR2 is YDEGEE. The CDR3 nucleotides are TGTGCCAGCAGCTTGGGAAGGAGGGGTAGCTACGAGCAGTACTTC. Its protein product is CASSLGRRGSYEQYF.

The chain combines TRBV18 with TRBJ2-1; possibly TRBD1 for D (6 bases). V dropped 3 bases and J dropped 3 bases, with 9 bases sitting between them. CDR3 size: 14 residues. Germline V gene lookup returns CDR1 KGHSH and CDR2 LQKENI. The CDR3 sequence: CASSPPTGYNEQFF. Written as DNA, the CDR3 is TGTGCCAGCTCACCGCCGACAGGCTACAATGAGCAGTTCTTC.

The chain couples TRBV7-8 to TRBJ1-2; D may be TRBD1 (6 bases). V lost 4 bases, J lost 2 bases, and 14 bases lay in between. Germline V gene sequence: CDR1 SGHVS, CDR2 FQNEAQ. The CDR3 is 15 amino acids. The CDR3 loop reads CASSYRGAGNYGYTF. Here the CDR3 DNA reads TGTGCCAGCAGCTACCGGGGGGCCGGGAACTATGGCTACACCTTC.

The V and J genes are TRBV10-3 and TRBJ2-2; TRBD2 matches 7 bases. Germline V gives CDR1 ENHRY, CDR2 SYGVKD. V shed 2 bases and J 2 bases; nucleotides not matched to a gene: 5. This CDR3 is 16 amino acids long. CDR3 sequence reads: CAISETGGLNTGELFF. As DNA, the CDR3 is TGTGCCATCAGTGAGACGGGAGGCCTTAACACCGGGGAGCTGTTTTTT.

The CDR3 loop reads CASSVTGGTEAFF. As DNA, the CDR3 is TGTGCCAGCAGCGTAACAGGGGGAACTGAAGCTTTCTTT. The V and J genes are TRBV9 and TRBJ1-1; 8 bases line up with TRBD1. The length of the CDR3 is 13 residues. The germline gives CDR1 SGDLS, CDR2 YYNGEE. Trimming removed 1 base from V and 5 bases from J; junction bases left unmatched: 1.

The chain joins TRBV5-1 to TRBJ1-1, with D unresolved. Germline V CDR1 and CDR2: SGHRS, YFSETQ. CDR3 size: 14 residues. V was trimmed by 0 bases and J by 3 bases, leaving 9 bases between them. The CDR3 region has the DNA TGCGCCAGCAGCTTGGTTCCGGGAGACACTGAAGCTTTCTTT. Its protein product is CASSLVPGDTEAFF.